This T cell receptor (beta chain) emerged from a study of post-analysis software for immune sequencing data. About the research overall: In terms of disease course, relapsing-remitting, secondary progressive and progressive-relapsing multiple sclerosis were included.

cDNA libraries of TCR beta carried unique molecular identifiers. It was from roughly 0.93 to 9.6 million T cells that about half a million cDNA molecules came. TCRdb reprocessed the PCR reads with MiXCR, giving one entry per CDR3 protein. This sample yields about 190,000 distinct CDR3 sequences, of which approximately 29% are seen a single time; roughly 3.5% belongs to the top ten. This clonotype was seen many times. Its target is unknown. CDR3 length equals 14 residues. V dropped 4 bases and J dropped 0 bases, with 10 bases sitting between them. Germline CDR1 is MGHDK and CDR2 is SYGVNS. Study findings and constraints: Compared against controls, patients with multiple sclerosis displayed significantly lower normalized Chao1 diversity. Those samples that were prepared in the same batch co-clustered strongly by F measure. Included in a set of roughly five TRBV segments more frequent in patients than controls were TRBV5-6, TRBV5-1 and TRBV20-1.

The sample was blood. The TCR was taken from a girl under 18 with multiple sclerosis. V and J are TRBV25-1 and TRBJ2-7; tentative D call: TRBD2 (5 bases). CDR3 sequence: CASSGLASSYEQYF. The CDR3 bases are TGTGCCAGCAGTGGCCTAGCTAGCTCCTACGAGCAGTACTTC.